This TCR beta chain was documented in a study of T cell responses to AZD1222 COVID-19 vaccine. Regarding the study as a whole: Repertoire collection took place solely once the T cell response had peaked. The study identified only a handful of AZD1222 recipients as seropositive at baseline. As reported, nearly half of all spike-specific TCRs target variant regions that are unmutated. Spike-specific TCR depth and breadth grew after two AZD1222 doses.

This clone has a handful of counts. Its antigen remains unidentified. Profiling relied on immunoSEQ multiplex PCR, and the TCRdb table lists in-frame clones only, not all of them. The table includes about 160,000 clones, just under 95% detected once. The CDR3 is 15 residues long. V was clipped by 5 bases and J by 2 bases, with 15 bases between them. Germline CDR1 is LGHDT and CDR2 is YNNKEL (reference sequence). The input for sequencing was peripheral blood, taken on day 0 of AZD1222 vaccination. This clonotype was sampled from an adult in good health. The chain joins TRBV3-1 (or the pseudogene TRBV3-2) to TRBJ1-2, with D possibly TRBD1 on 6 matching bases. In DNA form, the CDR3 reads TGTGCCAGCAGCAAATCCGGGACAACAAACTATGGCTACACCTTC. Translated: CASSKSGTTNYGYTF.